The rows below give T cell receptor beta chains drawn from one sample of a study of blood T cells in healthy people across ages. TCRdb passed the 5' RACE reads through MiXCR, listing each CDR3 protein once. The table records about 540,000 distinct CDR3 sequences, more than 20% of them present only once. The sample was also reused in another study, on T cells of mothers and their children.

The sequenced material came from blood. These receptors all come from a boy younger than 18 in good health. The CDR3 runs from the conserved cysteine through the conserved F or W. Fields, in order: V gene, D gene, clone size, J gene, CDR3 protein, CDR3 DNA. D genes are given only for firm matches. A row's size may be missing; if present it is once, few, many or a size class.

TRBV2,TRBD1,few,TRBJ1-3,CAGKQGTTFGNTIYF,TGTGCCGGCAAACAGGGGACCACGTTTGGAAACACCATATATTTT
TRBV7-2,TRBD2,.,TRBJ2-1,CASSSFILAGPYNEQFF,TGTGCCAGCAGCTCCTTCATTCTAGCGGGGCCCTACAATGAGCAGTTCTTC
TRBV7-3,.,.,TRBJ2-7,CASSLDGSSEQYF,TGTGCCAGCAGCTTAGACGGGAGTAGCGAGCAGTACTTC
TRBV28,TRBD2,few,TRBJ2-5,CASSSSLAGAQETQYF,TGTGCCAGCAGTTCCTCACTAGCGGGGGCCCAAGAGACCCAGTACTTC
TRBV6-2/TRBV6-3,.,few,TRBJ2-1,CASSTLVAVLEQFF,TGTGCCAGCAGTACACTCGTCGCGGTGTTGGAGCAGTTCTTC
TRBV7-9,.,.,TRBJ2-1,CASRYSRDGQTNEQFF,TGTGCCAGCAGGTACTCCCGGGACGGACAGACAAATGAGCAGTTCTTC
TRBV3-1,.,.,TRBJ2-7,CASSQDWLGYEQYF,TGTGCCAGCAGCCAAGATTGGCTCGGGTACGAGCAGTACTTC
TRBV20-1,.,few,TRBJ2-6,CSADYSGANVLTF,TGCAGTGCTGACTACTCTGGGGCCAACGTCCTGACTTTC
TRBV28,.,few,TRBJ1-4,CASSLSSGGEKLFF,TGTGCCAGCAGTCTGTCTTCGGGGGGGGAAAAACTGTTTTTT
TRBV9,TRBD1,few,TRBJ1-6,CASSTRDRESSPLHF,TGTGCCAGCAGCACGAGGGACAGGGAGAGTTCACCCCTCCACTTT
TRBV11-2,.,few,TRBJ2-7,CASSSRAGTLSYEQYF,TGTGCCAGCAGCTCGAGGGCGGGCACCCTCTCCTACGAGCAGTACTTC
TRBV29-1,TRBD2,.,TRBJ2-1,CSATLAGGNNEQFF,TGCAGCGCGACCTTAGCGGGAGGTAACAATGAGCAGTTCTTC
TRBV18,TRBD1,.,TRBJ2-7,CASSTGTANEQYF,TGTGCCAGCTCGACCGGGACAGCTAACGAGCAGTACTTC
TRBV11-2,.,once,TRBJ1-2,CASSPWEDYGYTF,TGTGCCAGCAGCCCCTGGGAAGACTATGGCTACACCTTC
TRBV4-1,TRBD2,.,TRBJ2-7,CASSQDGASGSYEQYF,TGCGCCAGCAGCCAAGATGGAGCTAGCGGGAGCTACGAGCAGTACTTC
TRBV20-1,TRBD2,.,TRBJ2-7,CSAQSGAYEQYF,TGCAGTGCTCAAAGCGGGGCCTACGAGCAGTACTTC
TRBV11-2,.,few,TRBJ1-2,CASSSPGWVQNYGYTF,TGTGCCAGCAGCTCCCCGGGGTGGGTCCAAAACTATGGCTACACCTTC
TRBV6-2/TRBV6-3,.,.,TRBJ2-1,CASSYDGTYLGNEQFF,TGTGCCAGCAGTTATGACGGGACATACCTGGGAAATGAGCAGTTCTTC
TRBV21-1,.,few,TRBJ1-4,CASSKLLNWTGNAREKLFF,TGTGCCAGCAGCAAACTCCTCAATTGGACAGGCAACGCCCGGGAAAAACTGTTTTTT
TRBV7-9,TRBD1,few,TRBJ2-3,CASSLEWTGAADTQYF,TGTGCCAGCAGCTTAGAATGGACAGGGGCGGCGGATACGCAGTATTTT
TRBV20-1,TRBD2,.,TRBJ2-1,CSARDLAGGLDEQFF,TGCAGTGCTAGAGATCTCGCGGGAGGGCTAGATGAGCAGTTCTTC
TRBV12-3/TRBV12-4,TRBD1,many,TRBJ2-4,CASTLGQGSKNIQYF,TGTGCCAGCACCCTGGGACAGGGGTCCAAAAACATTCAGTACTTC
TRBV5-1,TRBD1,few,TRBJ2-4,CATASGTGKNIQYF,TGCGCCACCGCTTCCGGGACAGGGAAAAACATTCAGTACTTC
TRBV6-2/TRBV6-3,TRBD1,few,TRBJ2-1,CASSYSRQGGSSYNEQFF,TGTGCCAGCAGTTACTCGAGACAGGGCGGTAGCTCCTACAATGAGCAGTTCTTC
TRBV7-3,TRBD1,.,TRBJ2-7,CASSLTGQGRPYEQYF,TGTGCCAGCAGCTTAACGGGACAGGGAAGGCCCTACGAGCAGTACTTC
TRBV18,.,few,TRBJ2-5,CASSPAQGGTQYF,TGTGCCAGCTCACCAGCACAGGGTGGGACCCAGTACTTC
TRBV4-2,.,few,TRBJ2-1,CASSHAHSWEQFF,TGTGCCAGCAGCCACGCCCACAGTTGGGAGCAGTTCTTC
TRBV4-3,TRBD1,.,TRBJ2-4,CASSTGGSIQYF,TGCGCCAGCAGTACAGGGGGCAGCATTCAGTACTTC
TRBV14,TRBD1,.,TRBJ1-2,CASSLRDWTGGLDNGYTF,TGTGCCAGCAGTCTACGAGATTGGACAGGGGGCTTGGATAATGGCTACACCTTC
TRBV6-5,.,few,TRBJ2-3,CASSYQGLGSDTQYF,TGTGCCAGCAGTTACCAAGGGCTCGGTTCAGATACGCAGTATTTT
TRBV9,.,.,TRBJ2-1,CASSVEFDDEQFF,TGTGCCAGCAGCGTAGAGTTTGACGATGAGCAGTTCTTC
TRBV2,.,.,TRBJ2-4,CASSESQEVIQYF,TGTGCCAGCAGTGAGAGTCAGGAAGTCATTCAGTACTTC
TRBV7-2,TRBD2,.,TRBJ2-5,CASSPGRSSGKTQYF,TGTGCCAGCAGCCCCGGACGATCTAGCGGAAAGACCCAGTACTTC
TRBV29-1,TRBD1,few,TRBJ1-2,CSVDEGANGYTF,TGCAGCGTTGACGAGGGGGCGAATGGCTACACCTTC
TRBV30,.,few,TRBJ2-6,CAMSRATVSGANVLTF,TGTGCCATGTCCCGGGCCACTGTTTCTGGGGCCAACGTCCTGACTTTC
TRBV6-5,TRBD1,.,TRBJ1-2,CASSYRDRGRNGYTF,TGTGCCAGCAGTTACCGGGACAGGGGGCGAAATGGCTACACCTTC
TRBV4-1,TRBD2,.,TRBJ2-7,CASSQEGGAGGSYEQYF,TGCGCCAGCAGCCAAGAAGGAGGGGCGGGAGGGTCCTACGAGCAGTACTTC
TRBV2,.,.,TRBJ2-4,CASTAGLAKNIQYF,TGTGCCAGCACGGCGGGACTAGCCAAAAACATTCAGTACTTC
TRBV7-2,.,.,TRBJ1-5,CASSRGQWVNQPQHF,TGTGCCAGCAGCCGGGGCCAATGGGTCAATCAGCCCCAGCATTTT
TRBV7-6,.,.,TRBJ2-5,CASSSRRLETQYF,TGTGCCAGCAGCTCCAGGCGGTTGGAGACCCAGTACTTC
TRBV5-1,TRBD2,few,TRBJ2-5,CASSGAGLAGQETQYF,TGCGCCAGCAGCGGGGCCGGACTAGCGGGGCAAGAGACCCAGTACTTC
TRBV28,TRBD1,.,TRBJ2-2,CASSQGDRGNTGELFF,TGTGCCAGCAGTCAGGGGGACAGGGGGAACACCGGGGAGCTGTTTTTT
TRBV5-4,TRBD2,few,TRBJ2-2,CASSLIWLAGGNTGELFF,TGTGCCAGCAGCTTGATCTGGCTAGCGGGGGGCAACACCGGGGAGCTGTTTTTT
TRBV20-1,.,many,TRBJ1-1,CSASTGSNTEAFF,TGCAGTGCTAGCACAGGGTCGAACACTGAAGCTTTCTTT
TRBV9,.,.,TRBJ2-2,CASSVRGSGELFF,TGTGCCAGCAGCGTCCGGGGTTCCGGGGAGCTGTTTTTT